The clone carrying this T cell receptor (beta chain) showed up just a few times. With 6 bases removed from V and 2 bases from J, the gap between germline ends came to 16 bases. Germline CDR1 LNHDA, CDR2 SQIVND (reference sequence). CDR3 size: 15 residues. In the original processing: From reference gene primer amplification, estimates of nucleated cell counts were derived. TCRdb's copy holds only in-frame clones and misses some; the assay was immunoSEQ multiplex PCR. From that table come the V and J calls and clone size; the DNA was used to work out D and trimming. The table lists around 130,000 clones, roughly 78% of them singletons. The data derive from a study of blood T cell repertoires in COVID-19. Study-wide context: COVID-19 samples from acute and convalescent phases originated in the United States, Italy and Spain.

This clonotype originated in a man between 60 and 75 years old with active or convalescent COVID-19. The sequenced material came from peripheral blood. This chain connects TRBV19 to TRBJ1-2; D may be TRBD1 (5 bases). The CDR3 sequence is CASSFSFRGNYGYTF. CDR3 bases: TGTGCCAGTAGCTTCTCTTTTCGGGGGAACTATGGCTACACCTTC.